Described below is a single TCR beta chain sequence and its context. What this receptor recognizes is not known. No much larger clone is present one base from it, and per-base qualities are unavailable. This entry is derived from a study of blood T cell repertoires in COVID-19 (dated by TCRdb to 2020 to 2022). Study-level background: The collaborator samples originated in the United States, Italy and Spain and spanned the acute and convalescent phases of COVID-19. The prospective study material was composed of cDNA or gDNA derived from T cells, B-cell-depleted T cells, or PBMCs. The dataset comprised deeply sampled blood TCRbeta repertoires from subjects exposed to, actively infected with, or recovered from COVID-19. A freely available public database, intended as a resource for researchers studying the immune response to SARS-CoV-2, is where the repertoires were released. The samples were drawn from two sources: the first 160 participants of the ongoing ImmuneRACE study, and some 1,300 subjects contributed by 6 global collaborators. A de-identified subject ID, COVID-19 status, age in years and sex were almost always included in the sample metadata. HLA class I and class II types, where available, came from metadata supplied by the sample provider rather than from assay-based typing. Points the paper makes about the study in general: The amount of clinical and demographic metadata varied by source and participant and was provided uncurated.

The collaborating institutions used their own protocols to collect whole blood in K2EDTA tubes. For TCRbeta analysis, collaborator samples were shipped as frozen whole blood, as isolated PBMCs, or as DNA extracted from either sample type. The immunoSEQ Assay, a bias-controlled multiplex PCR, was used to amplify TCRbeta CDR3 regions from genomic DNA. As for how the authors treated the data: Nucleated cell counts per sample were estimated from amplification of reference gene primers within the assay. To quantify the absolute abundance of each unique TCRbeta CDR3 rearrangement, sequence reads were collapsed and filtered. For each sample, productive Simpson clonality was calculated as the square root of Simpson's diversity index over productive rearrangements. Drawn from immuneACCESS, this table holds only the in-frame rearrangements with V and J called that TCRdb kept. Clones are partly lost; checked studies trace under half to an unresolved V gene and leave the rest unexplained. D and trimming come from the DNA, and the V and J calls and clone size come from that table. The sample table shows about 130,000 clones, and approximately 83% are seen once. The ten biggest clones cover 3% to 3.5% of the sample.

Compared with germline, V lacks 6 bases and J lacks 3 bases; bases without a gene match: 1. Counted from cysteine to phenylalanine, this CDR3 has 13 amino acids. The entry retains the CDR3 DNA only, 39 bases that are in frame from base 1. Via the germline V gene, CDR1 is MNHEY and CDR2 SVGAGI. Recombination linked TRBV6-5 to TRBJ2-7, and TRBD1 matches 11 of the central bases. The material sequenced was peripheral blood. The sequence came from a woman of 80 years or more with acute or convalescent COVID-19. The bases read TGTGCCAGCAGGGGGACAGGGGGCTACGAGCAGTACTTC. The translation is CASRGTGGYEQYF.